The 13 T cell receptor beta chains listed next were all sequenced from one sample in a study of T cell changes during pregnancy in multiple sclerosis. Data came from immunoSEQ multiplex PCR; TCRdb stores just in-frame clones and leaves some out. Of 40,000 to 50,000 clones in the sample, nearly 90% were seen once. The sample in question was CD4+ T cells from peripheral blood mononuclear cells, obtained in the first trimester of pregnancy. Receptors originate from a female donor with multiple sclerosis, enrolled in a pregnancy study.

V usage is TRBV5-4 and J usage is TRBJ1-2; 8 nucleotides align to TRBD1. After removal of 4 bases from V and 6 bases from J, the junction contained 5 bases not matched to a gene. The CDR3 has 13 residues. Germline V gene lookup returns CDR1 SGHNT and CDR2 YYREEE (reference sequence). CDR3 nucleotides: TGTGCCAGCAGCCAGACAGGGGAAGATGGCTACACCTTC. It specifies CASSQTGEDGYTF.

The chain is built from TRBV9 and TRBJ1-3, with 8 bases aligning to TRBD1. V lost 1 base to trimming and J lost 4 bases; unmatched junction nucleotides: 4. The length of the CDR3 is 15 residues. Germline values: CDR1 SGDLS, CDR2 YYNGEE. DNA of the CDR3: TGTGCCAGCAGCGTAACAGGGGGATTAGGAAACACCATATATTTT. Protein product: CASSVTGGLGNTIYF.

Here the CDR3 DNA reads TGTGCCAGTAGTAAGCCGGGACAGGGCGACGAGCAGTACTTC. It yields the protein CASSKPGQGDEQYF. The V call is TRBV19, the J call TRBJ2-7; TRBD1 aligns across 9 bases. CDR3 size: 14 residues. V shed 4 bases, J shed 5 bases, and the junction held 6 bases outside the gene matches. CDR1 LNHDA and CDR2 SQIVND come from the germline V gene (reference sequence).

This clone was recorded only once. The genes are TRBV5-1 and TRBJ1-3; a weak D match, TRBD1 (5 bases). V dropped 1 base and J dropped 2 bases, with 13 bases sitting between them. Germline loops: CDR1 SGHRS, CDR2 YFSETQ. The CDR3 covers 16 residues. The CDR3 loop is CASSLLTDSPGNTIYF. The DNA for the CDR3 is TGCGCCAGCAGCTTGCTGACAGACAGCCCTGGAAACACCATATATTTT. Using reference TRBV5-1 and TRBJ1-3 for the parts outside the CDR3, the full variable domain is KAGVTQTPRYLIKTRGQQVTLSCSPISGHRSVSWYQQTPGQGLQFLFEYFSETQRNKGNFPGRFSGRQFSNSRSEMNVSTLELGDSALYLCASSLLTDSPGNTIYFGEGSWLTVV.

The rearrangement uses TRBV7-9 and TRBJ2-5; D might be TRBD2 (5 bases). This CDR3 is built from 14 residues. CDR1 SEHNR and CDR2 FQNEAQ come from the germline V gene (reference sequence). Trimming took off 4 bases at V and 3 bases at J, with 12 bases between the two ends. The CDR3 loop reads CASSSTGREETQYF. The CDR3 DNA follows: TGTGCCAGCAGCTCAACGGGGAGAGAAGAGACCCAGTACTTC.

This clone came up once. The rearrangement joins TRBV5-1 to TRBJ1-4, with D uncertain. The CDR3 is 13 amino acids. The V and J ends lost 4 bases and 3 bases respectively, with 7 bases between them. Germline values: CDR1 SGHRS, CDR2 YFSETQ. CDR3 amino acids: CASSRGANEKLFF. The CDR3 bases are TGCGCCAGCAGCAGAGGAGCTAATGAAAAACTGTTTTTT.

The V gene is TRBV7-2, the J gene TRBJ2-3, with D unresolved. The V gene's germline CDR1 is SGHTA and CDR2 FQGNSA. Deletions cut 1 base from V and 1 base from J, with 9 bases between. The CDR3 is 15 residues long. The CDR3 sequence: CASSLGAGGTDTQYF. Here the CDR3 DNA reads TGTGCCAGCAGCTTAGGGGCTGGCGGCACAGATACGCAGTATTTT.

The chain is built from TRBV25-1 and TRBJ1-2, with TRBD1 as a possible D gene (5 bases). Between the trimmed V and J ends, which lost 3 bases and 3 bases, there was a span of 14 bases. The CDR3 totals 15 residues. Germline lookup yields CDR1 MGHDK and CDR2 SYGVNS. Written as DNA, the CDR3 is TGTGCCAGCAGTGATCCTTCAGGGTTTGACTATGGCTACACCTTC. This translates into CASSDPSGFDYGYTF.

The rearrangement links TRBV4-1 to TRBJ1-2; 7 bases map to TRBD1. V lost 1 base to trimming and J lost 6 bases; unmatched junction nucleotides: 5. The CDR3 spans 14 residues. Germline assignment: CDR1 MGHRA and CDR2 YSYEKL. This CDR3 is CASSQVRDSDGYTF. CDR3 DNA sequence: TGCGCCAGCAGCCAAGTTCGGGACAGTGATGGCTACACCTTC.

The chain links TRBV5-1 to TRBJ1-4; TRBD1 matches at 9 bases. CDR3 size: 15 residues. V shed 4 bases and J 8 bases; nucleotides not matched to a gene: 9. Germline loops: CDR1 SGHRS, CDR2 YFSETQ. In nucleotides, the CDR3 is TGCGCCAGCAGCGACAAGACAGGGGGAGGGGAAAAACTGTTTTTT. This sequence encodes CASSDKTGGGEKLFF. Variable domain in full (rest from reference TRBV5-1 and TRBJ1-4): KAGVTQTPRYLIKTRGQQVTLSCSPISGHRSVSWYQQTPGQGLQFLFEYFSETQRNKGNFPGRFSGRQFSNSRSEMNVSTLELGDSALYLCASSDKTGGGEKLFFGSGTQLSVL.

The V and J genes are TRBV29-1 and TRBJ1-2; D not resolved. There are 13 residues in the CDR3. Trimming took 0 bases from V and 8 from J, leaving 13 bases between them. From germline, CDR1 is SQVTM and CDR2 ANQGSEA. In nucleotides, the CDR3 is TGCAGCGTTGAAGATTTAGCGAAAGGGGGCTACACCTTC. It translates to CSVEDLAKGGYTF. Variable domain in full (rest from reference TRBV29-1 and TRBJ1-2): SAVISQKPSRDICQRGTSLTIQCQVDSQVTMMFWYRQQPGQSLTLIATANQGSEATYESGFVIDKFPISRPNLTFSTLTVSNMSPEDSSIYLCSVEDLAKGGYTFGSGTRLTVV.

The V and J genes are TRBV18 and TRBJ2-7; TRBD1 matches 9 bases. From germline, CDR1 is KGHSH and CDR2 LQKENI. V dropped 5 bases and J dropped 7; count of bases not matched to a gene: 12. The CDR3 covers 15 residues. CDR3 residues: CASSATGTGIVEQYF. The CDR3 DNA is TGTGCCAGCTCAGCCACCGGGACAGGGATCGTAGAGCAGTACTTC.

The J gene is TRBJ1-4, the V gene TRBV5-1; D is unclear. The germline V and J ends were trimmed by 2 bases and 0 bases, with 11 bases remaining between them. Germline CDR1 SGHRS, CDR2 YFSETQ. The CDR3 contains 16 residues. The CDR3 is CASSLGLASTNEKLFF. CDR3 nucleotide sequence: TGCGCCAGCAGCTTAGGTTTAGCTTCAACTAATGAAAAACTGTTTTTT.